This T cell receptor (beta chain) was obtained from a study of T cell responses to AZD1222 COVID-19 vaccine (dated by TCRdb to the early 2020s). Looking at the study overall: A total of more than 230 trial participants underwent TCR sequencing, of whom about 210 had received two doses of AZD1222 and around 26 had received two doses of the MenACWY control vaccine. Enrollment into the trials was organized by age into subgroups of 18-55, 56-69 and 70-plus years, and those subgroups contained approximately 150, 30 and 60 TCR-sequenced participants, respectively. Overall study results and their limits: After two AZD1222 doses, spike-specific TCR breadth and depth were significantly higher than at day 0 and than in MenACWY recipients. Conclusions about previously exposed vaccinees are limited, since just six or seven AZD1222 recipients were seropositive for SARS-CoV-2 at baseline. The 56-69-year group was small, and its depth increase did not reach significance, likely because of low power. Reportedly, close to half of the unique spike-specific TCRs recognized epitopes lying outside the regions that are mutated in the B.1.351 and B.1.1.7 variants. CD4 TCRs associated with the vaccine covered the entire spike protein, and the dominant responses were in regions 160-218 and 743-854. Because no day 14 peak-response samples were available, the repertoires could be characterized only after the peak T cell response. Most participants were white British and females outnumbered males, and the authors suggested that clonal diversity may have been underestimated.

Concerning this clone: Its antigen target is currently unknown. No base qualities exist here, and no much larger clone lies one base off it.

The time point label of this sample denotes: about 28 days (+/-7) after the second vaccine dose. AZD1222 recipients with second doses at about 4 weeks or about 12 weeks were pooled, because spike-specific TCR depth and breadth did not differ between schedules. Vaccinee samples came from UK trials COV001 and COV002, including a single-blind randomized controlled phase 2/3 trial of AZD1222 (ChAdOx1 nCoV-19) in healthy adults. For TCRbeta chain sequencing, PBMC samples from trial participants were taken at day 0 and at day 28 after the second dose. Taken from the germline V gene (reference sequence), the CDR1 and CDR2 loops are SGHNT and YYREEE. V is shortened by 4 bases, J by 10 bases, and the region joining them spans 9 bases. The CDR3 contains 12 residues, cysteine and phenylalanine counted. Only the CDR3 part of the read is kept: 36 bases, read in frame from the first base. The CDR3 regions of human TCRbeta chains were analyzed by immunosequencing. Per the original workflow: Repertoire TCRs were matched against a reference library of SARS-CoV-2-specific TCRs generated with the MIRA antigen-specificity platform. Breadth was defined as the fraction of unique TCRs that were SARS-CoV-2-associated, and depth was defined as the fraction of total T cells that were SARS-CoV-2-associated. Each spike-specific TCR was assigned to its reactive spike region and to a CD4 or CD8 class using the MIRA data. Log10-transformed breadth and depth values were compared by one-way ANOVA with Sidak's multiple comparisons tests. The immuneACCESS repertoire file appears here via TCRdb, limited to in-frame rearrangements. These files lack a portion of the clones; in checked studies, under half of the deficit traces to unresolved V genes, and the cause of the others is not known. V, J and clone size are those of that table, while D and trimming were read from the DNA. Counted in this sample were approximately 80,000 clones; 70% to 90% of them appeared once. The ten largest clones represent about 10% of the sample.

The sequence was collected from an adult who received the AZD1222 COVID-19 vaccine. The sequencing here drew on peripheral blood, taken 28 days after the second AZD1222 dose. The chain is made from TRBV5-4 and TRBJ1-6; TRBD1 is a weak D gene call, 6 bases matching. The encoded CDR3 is CASSPQGSPLHF. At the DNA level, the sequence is TGTGCCAGCAGCCCTCAGGGGTCACCCCTCCACTTT.